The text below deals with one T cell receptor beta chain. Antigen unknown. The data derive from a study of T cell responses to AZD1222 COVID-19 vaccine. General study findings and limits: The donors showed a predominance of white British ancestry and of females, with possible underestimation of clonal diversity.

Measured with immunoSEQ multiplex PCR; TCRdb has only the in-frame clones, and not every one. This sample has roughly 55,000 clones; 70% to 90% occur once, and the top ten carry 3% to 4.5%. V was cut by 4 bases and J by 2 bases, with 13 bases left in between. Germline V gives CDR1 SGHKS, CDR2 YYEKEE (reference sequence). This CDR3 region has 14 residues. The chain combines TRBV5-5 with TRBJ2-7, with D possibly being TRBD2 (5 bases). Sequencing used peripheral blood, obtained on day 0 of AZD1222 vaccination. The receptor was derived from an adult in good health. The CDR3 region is CASSRSGSPYEQYF. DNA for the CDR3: TGTGCCAGCAGCCGCAGCGGAAGTCCCTACGAGCAGTACTTC.